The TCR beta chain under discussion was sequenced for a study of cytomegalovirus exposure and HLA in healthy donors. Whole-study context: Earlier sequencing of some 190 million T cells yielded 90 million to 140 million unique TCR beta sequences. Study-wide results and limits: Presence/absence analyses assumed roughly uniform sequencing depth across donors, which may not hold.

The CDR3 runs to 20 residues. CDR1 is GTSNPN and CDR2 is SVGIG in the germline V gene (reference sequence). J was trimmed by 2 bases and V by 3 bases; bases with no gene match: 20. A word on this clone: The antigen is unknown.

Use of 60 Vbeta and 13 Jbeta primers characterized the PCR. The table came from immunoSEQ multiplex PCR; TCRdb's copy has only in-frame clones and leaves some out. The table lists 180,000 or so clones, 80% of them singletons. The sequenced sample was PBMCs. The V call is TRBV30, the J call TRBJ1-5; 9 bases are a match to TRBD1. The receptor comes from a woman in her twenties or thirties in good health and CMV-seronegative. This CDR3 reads CAWRRWDLTGGDRCNQPQHF. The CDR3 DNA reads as TGTGCCTGGAGGAGGTGGGACCTAACAGGGGGCGATAGGTGCAATCAGCCCCAGCATTTT.